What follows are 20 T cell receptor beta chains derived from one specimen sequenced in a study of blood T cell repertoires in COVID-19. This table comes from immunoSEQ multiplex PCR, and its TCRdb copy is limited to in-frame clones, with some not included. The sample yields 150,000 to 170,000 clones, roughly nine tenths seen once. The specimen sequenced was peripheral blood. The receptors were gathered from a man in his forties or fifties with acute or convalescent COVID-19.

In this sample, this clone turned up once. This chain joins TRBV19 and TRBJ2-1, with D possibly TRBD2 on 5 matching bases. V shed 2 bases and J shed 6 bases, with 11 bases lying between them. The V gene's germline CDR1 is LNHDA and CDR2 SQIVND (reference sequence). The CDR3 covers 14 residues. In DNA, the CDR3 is TGTGCCAGTAGTATAACTAGTTCGGCCAATGAGCAGTTCTTC. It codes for CASSITSSANEQFF.

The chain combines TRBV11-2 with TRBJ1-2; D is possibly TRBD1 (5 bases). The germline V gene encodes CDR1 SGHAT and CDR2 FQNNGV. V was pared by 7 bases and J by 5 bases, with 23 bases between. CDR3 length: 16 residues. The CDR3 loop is CASNSLKTPGRYGYTF. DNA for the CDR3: TGTGCCAGCAACTCCCTAAAAACCCCAGGGAGGTATGGCTACACCTTC.

CDR3: CASSLRTGGHGTSGAGELFF. The CDR3 coding sequence is TGTGCCAGCAGTTTACGGACAGGGGGGCACGGGACTAGCGGGGCCGGGGAGCTGTTTTTT. V and J are TRBV27 and TRBJ2-2, with 13 bases that match TRBD2. There are 20 residues in the CDR3. Germline V gene sequence: CDR1 MNHEY, CDR2 SMNVEV (reference sequence). V lost 2 bases and J lost 6; bases outside the gene matches: 15.

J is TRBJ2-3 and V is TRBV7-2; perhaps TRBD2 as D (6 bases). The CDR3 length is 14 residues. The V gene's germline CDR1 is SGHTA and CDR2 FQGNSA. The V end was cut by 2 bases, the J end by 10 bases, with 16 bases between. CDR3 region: CASSLPSWTGAQYF. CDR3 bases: TGTGCCAGCAGCTTACCCAGTTGGACGGGAGCGCAGTATTTT.

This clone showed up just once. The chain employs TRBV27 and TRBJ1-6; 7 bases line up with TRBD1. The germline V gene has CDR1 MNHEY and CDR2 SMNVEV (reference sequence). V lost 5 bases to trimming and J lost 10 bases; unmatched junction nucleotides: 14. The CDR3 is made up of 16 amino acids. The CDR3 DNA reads TGTGCCAGCAGTCCAATACTTCCGACAGGGCAGTCACCCCTCCACTTT. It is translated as CASSPILPTGQSPLHF.

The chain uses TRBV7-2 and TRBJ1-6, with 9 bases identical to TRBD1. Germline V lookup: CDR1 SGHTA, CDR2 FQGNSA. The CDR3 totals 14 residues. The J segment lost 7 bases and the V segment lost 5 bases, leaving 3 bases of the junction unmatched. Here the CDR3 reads CASSPDRGNSPLHF. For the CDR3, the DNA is TGTGCCAGCAGCCCCGACAGGGGGAATTCACCCCTCCACTTT.

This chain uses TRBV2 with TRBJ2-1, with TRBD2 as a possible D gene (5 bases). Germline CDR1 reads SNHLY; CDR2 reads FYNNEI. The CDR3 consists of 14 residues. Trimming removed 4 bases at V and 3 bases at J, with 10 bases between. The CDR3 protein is CASSAGILYNEQFF. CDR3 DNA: TGTGCCAGCAGTGCGGGAATCCTCTACAATGAGCAGTTCTTC. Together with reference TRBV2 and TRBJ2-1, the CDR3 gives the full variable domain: EPEVTQTPSHQVTQMGQEVILRCVPISNHLYFYWYRQILGQKVEFLVSFYNNEISEKSEIFDDQFSVERPDGSNFTLKIRSTKLEDSAMYFCASSAGILYNEQFFGPGTRLTVL.

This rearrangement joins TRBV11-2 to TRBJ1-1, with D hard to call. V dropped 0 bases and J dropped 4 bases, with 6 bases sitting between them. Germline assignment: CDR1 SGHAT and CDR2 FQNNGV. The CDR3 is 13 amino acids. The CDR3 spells CASSLEPGTEAFF. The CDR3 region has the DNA TGTGCCAGCAGCTTAGAGCCGGGCACTGAAGCTTTCTTT.

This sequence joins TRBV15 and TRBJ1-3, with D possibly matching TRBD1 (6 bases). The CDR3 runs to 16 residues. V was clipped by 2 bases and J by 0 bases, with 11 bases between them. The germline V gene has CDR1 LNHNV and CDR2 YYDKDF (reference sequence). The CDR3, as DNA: TGTGCCACCAGCAGACCCACAGGGTCCTCTGGAAACACCATATATTTT. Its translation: CATSRPTGSSGNTIYF.

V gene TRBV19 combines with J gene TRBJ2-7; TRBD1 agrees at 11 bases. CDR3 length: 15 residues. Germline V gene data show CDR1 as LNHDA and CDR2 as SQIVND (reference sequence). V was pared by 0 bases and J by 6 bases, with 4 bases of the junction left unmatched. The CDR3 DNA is TGTGCCAGTAGTATAGACACGGGACAGGGGGTCGAGCAGTACTTC. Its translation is CASSIDTGQGVEQYF.

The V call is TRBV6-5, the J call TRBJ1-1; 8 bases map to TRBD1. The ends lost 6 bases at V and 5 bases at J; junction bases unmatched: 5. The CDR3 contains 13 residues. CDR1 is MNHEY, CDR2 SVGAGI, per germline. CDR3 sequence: CASRDREETEAFF. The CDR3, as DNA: TGTGCCAGCAGGGACAGGGAGGAAACTGAAGCTTTCTTT.

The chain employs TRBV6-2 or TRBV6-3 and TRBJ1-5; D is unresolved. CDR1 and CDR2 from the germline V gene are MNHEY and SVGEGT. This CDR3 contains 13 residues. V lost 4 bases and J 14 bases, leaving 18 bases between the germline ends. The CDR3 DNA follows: TGTGCCAGCAGTTGGGATCCGGGGTCAAGGAAGCATTTT. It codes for CASSWDPGSRKHF.

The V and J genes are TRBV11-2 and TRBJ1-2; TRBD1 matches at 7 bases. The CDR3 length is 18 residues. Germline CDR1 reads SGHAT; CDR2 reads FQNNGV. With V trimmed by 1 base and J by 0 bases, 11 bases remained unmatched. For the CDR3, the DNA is TGTGCCAGCAGCTTAGGGCGGTGGCAGGGGGAGTCTAACTATGGCTACACCTTC. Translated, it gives CASSLGRWQGESNYGYTF.

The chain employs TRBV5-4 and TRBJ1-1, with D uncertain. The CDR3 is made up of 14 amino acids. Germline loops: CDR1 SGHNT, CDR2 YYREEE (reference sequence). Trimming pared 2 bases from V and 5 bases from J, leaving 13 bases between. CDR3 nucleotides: TGTGCCAGCAGCTTTGGCCCGGCGGCTACTGAAGCTTTCTTT. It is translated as CASSFGPAATEAFF.

The CDR3 DNA reads TGCGCCAGCAGCTTGGACCGGGTCTATAATTCACCCCTCCACTTT. Translation gives CASSLDRVYNSPLHF. This rearrangement joins TRBV5-1 to TRBJ1-6; D unresolved. Germline V gene sequence: CDR1 SGHRS, CDR2 YFSETQ. This CDR3 is built from 15 residues. Trimming removed 0 bases at V and 3 bases at J, with 7 bases between.

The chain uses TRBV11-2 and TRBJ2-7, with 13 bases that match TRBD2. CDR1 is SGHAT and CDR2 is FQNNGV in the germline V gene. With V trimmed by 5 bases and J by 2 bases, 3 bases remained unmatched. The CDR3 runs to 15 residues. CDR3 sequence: CASSRGLAGTYEQYF. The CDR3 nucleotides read TGTGCCAGCAGCAGGGGACTAGCGGGGACCTACGAGCAGTACTTC.

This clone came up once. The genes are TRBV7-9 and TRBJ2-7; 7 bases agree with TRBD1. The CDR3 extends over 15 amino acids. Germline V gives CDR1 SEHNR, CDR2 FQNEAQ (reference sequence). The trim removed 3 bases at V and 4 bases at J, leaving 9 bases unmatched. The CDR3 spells CASSLSGTEPYEQYF. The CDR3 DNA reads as TGTGCCAGCAGCTTGTCCGGGACAGAGCCGTACGAGCAGTACTTC.

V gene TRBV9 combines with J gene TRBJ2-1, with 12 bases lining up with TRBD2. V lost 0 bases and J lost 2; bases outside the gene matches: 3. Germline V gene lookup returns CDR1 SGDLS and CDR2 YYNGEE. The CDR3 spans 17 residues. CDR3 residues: CASSVAPSGRAYNEQFF. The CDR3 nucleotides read TGTGCCAGCAGCGTAGCGCCTAGCGGGAGGGCCTACAATGAGCAGTTCTTC. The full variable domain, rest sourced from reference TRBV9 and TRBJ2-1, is DSGVTQTPKHLITATGQRVTLRCSPRSGDLSVYWYQQSLDQGLQFLIQYYNGEERAKGNILERFSAQQFPDLHSELNLSSLELGDSALYFCASSVAPSGRAYNEQFFGPGTRLTVL.

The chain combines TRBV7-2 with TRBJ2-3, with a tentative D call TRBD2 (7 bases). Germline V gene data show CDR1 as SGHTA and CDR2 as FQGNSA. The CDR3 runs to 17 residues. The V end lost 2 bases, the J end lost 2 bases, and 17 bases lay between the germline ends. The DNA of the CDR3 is TGTGCCAGCAGCTTAAGCCGTTGGGCGGGGGCCACAGATACGCAGTATTTT. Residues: CASSLSRWAGATDTQYF. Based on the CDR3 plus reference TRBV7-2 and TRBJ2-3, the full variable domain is GAGVSQSPSNKVTEKGKDVELRCDPISGHTALYWYRQSLGQGLEFLIYFQGNSAPDKSGLPSDRFSAERTGGSVSTLTIQRTQQEDSAVYLCASSLSRWAGATDTQYFGPGTRLTVL.

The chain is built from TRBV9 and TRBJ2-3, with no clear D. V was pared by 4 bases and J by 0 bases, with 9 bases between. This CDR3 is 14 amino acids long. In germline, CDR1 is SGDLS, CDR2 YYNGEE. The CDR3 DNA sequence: TGTGCCAGCAGCTCACTTAGCAGCACAGATACGCAGTATTTT. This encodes CASSSLSSTDTQYF.